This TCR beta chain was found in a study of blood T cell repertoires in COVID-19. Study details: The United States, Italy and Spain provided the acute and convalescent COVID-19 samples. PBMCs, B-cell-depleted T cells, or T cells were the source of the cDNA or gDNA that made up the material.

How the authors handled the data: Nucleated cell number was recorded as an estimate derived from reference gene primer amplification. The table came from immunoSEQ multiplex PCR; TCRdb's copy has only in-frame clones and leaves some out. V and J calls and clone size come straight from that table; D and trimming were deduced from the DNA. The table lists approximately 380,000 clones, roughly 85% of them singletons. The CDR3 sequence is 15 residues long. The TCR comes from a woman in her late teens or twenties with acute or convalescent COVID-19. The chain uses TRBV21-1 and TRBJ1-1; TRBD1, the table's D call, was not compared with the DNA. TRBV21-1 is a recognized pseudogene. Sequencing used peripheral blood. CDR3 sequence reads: CASSTRTGGNTEAFF. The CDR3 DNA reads TGTGCCAGCAGCACCAGGACAGGTGGGAACACTGAAGCTTTCTTT.